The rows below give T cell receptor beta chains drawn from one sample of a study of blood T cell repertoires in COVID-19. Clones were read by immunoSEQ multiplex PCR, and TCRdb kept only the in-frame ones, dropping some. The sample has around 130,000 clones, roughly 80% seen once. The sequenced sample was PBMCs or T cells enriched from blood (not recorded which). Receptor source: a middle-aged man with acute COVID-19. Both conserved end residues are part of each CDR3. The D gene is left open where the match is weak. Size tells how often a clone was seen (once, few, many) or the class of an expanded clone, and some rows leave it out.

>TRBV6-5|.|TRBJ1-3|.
CASSAEGTWGNTIYF
TGTGCCAGCAGCGCCGAGGGAACTTGGGGAAACACCATATATTTT
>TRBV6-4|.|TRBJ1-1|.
CASSDSDRNTEAFF
TGTGCCAGCAGTGACTCAGACAGGAACACTGAAGCTTTCTTT
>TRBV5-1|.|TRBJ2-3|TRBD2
CASSSAGGLKDTQYF
TGCGCCAGCAGCTCGGCGGGAGGTCTTAAAGATACGCAGTATTTT
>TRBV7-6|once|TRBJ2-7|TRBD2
CASSLDLAGPMGEQYF
TGTGCCAGCAGCTTAGATCTAGCGGGGCCTATGGGGGAGCAGTACTTC
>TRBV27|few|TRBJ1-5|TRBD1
CASSSQWTGTVNQPQHF
TGTGCCAGCAGTTCTCAATGGACAGGGACCGTCAATCAGCCCCAGCATTTT
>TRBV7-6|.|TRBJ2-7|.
CASSLAQGSEQYF
TGTGCCAGCAGCTTAGCCCAGGGTAGCGAGCAGTACTTC
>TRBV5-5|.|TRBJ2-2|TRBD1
CASSGQGVANTGELFF
TGTGCCAGCAGCGGACAGGGAGTCGCGAACACCGGGGAGCTGTTTTTT
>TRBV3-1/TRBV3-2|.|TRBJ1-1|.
CASSQGTDNTEAFF
TGTGCCAGCAGCCAAGGGACAGACAACACTGAAGCTTTCTTT
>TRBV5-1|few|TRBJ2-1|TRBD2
CASSPGTGTSGGLEQFF
TGCGCCAGCAGCCCGGGAACCGGGACTAGCGGGGGCCTTGAGCAGTTCTTC
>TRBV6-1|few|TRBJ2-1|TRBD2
CASSELAGGPNEQFF
TGTGCCAGCAGTGAACTAGCGGGAGGTCCGAATGAGCAGTTCTTC
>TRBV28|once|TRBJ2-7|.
CASSPPRTVTNEQYF
TGTGCCAGCAGTCCCCCTCGGACAGTGACCAACGAGCAGTACTTC
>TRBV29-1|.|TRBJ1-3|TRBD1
CSAKGAENTIYF
TGCAGCGCCAAGGGGGCGGAAAACACCATATATTTT
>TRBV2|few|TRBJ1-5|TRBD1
CASRKGDRGNQPQHF
TGTGCCAGCAGAAAGGGAGACAGGGGAAATCAGCCCCAGCATTTT
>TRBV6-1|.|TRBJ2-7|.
CASSERIVAAEQYF
TGTGCCAGCAGTGAACGGATAGTGGCGGCCGAGCAGTACTTC
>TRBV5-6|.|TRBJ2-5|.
CASSLAVGLETQYF
TGTGCCAGCAGCTTGGCGGTGGGCTTGGAGACCCAGTACTTC
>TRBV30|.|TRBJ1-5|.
CACAGGDNQPQHF
TGTGCCTGCGCCGGAGGAGACAATCAGCCCCAGCATTTT
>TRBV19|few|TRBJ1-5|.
CASTAQGSQPQHF
TGTGCCAGTACCGCCCAGGGAAGCCAGCCCCAGCATTTT
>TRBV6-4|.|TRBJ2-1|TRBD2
CASSPRTSGDNEQFF
TGTGCCAGCAGTCCCAGGACTAGCGGCGATAATGAGCAGTTCTTC
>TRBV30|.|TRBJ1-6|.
CAWMEAYNSPLHF
TGTGCCTGGATGGAGGCCTATAATTCACCCCTCCACTTT
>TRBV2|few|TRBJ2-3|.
CASSARLPTDTQYF
TGTGCCAGCAGTGCTCGACTACCCACAGATACGCAGTATTTT
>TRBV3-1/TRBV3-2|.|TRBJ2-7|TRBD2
CASSQDTAGPYEQYF
TGTGCCAGCAGCCAAGACACAGCGGGGCCCTACGAGCAGTACTTC
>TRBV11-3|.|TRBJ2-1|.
CARAAKPGIGEQFF
TGTGCCAGAGCGGCTAAGCCGGGTATTGGTGAGCAGTTCTTC
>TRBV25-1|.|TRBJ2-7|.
CASSEGWRGRNEQYF
TGTGCCAGCAGTGAGGGTTGGAGGGGAAGGAACGAGCAGTACTTC
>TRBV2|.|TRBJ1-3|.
CASSLGLPGNTIYF
TGTGCCAGCAGTCTGGGACTCCCTGGAAACACCATATATTTT
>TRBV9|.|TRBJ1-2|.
CASSVDVGRPSREGYTF
TGTGCCAGCAGCGTAGATGTGGGTCGGCCCTCACGGGAAGGCTACACCTTC
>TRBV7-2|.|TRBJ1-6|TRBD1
CASSLRGRGENSPLHF
TGTGCCAGCAGCTTAAGGGGCAGGGGGGAAAATTCACCCCTCCACTTT
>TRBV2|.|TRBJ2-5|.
CASSLSETQYF
TGTGCCAGCAGTTTATCCGAGACCCAGTACTTC
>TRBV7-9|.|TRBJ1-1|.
CASSGTGSHTEAFF
TGTGCCAGCAGCGGTACCGGGTCCCACACTGAAGCTTTCTTT
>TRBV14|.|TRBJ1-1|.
CASSARQLTEAFF
TGTGCCAGCAGCGCCCGACAGCTCACTGAAGCTTTCTTT